This TCR beta chain was identified during a study of T cell responses to AZD1222 COVID-19 vaccine. Germline assignment: CDR1 SEHNR and CDR2 FQNEAQ (reference sequence). The CDR3 runs 16 residues. V dropped 2 bases and J dropped 3; count of bases not matched to a gene: 7. The table came from immunoSEQ multiplex PCR; TCRdb's copy has only in-frame clones and leaves some out. Of about 140,000 clones in the sample, more than 85% were seen once. This chain links TRBV7-9 with TRBJ1-2; 9 bases fit TRBD1. The clonotype was recovered from an adult in good health. The sequenced sample was peripheral blood, obtained on day 0 of AZD1222 vaccination. The CDR3 nucleotides read TGTGCCAGCAGCTTATATCTCGGGACAGGGTACTATGGCTACACCTTC. Its translation: CASSLYLGTGYYGYTF.